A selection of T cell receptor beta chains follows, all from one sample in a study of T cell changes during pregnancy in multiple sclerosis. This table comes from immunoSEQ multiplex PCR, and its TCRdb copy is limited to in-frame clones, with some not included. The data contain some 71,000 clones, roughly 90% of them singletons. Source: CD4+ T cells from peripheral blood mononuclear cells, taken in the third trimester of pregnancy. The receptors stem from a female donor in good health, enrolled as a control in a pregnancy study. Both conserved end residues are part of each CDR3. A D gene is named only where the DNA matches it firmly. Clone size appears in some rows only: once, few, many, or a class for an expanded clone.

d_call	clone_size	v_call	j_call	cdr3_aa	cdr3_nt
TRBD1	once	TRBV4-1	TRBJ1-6	CASSHTKGTGKNSPLHF	TGCGCCAGCAGCCATACCAAAGGGACAGGCAAGAATTCACCCCTCCACTTT
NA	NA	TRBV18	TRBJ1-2	CASSPPGGYYGYTF	TGTGCCAGCTCACCACCAGGAGGGTACTATGGCTACACCTTC
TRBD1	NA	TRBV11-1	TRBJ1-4	CASSQLTGATSNEKLFF	TGTGCCAGCAGCCAACTAACAGGGGCTACTAGTAATGAAAAACTGTTTTTT
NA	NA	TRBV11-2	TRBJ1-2	CATRENYGYTF	TGTGCCACCAGGGAGAACTATGGCTACACCTTC
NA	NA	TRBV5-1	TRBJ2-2	CASSLLTSANTGELFF	TGCGCCAGCAGCCTACTAACATCCGCGAACACCGGGGAGCTGTTTTTT
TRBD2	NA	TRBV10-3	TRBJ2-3	CAISAWGLADSTDTQYF	TGTGCCATCAGTGCTTGGGGACTAGCGGATAGCACAGATACGCAGTATTTT
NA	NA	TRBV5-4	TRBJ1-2	CASSLYSGSGYGYTF	TGTGCCAGCAGCTTGTACTCCGGTAGTGGCTATGGCTACACCTTC
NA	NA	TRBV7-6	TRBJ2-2	CASSLVMADTGELFF	TGTGCCAGCAGCTTAGTGATGGCTGATACCGGGGAGCTGTTTTTT
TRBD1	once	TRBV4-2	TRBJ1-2	CASSQGTGGGGYTF	TGTGCCAGCAGCCAAGGGACAGGGGGCGGTGGCTACACCTTC
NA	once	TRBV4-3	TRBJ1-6	CASSREYRDSISPLHF	TGCGCCAGCAGCCGAGAATACAGGGATTCTATATCACCCCTCCACTTT
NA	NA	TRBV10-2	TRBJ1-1	CASRVAGNTEAFF	TGCGCCAGCAGAGTGGCAGGGAACACTGAAGCTTTCTTT
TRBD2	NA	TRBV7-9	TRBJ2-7	CATPGGDGPYEQYF	TGTGCCACCCCGGGGGGGGACGGACCTTACGAGCAGTACTTC
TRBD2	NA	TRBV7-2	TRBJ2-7	CASRSTGTSGTYEQYF	TGTGCCAGCAGATCTACCGGGACTAGCGGCACCTACGAGCAGTACTTC
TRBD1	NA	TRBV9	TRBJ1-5	CASSVGGQGNQPQHF	TGTGCCAGCAGCGTTGGAGGACAGGGCAATCAGCCCCAGCATTTT
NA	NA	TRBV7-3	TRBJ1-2	CASSSTASGGYTF	TGTGCCAGCAGCTCGACAGCTAGCGGTGGCTACACCTTC
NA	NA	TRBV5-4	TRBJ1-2	CASSSAREGLNGYTF	TGTGCCAGCAGCTCCGCCCGGGAGGGACTCAATGGCTACACCTTC
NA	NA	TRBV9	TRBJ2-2	CASSDVRGNRNTGELFF	TGTGCCAGCAGCGATGTGCGGGGTAACAGGAACACCGGGGAGCTGTTTTTT
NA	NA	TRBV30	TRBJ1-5	CAWSVGGNSNQPQHF	TGTGCCTGGAGTGTAGGAGGTAATAGCAATCAGCCCCAGCATTTT
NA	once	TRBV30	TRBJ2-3	CAWSVRDTQYF	TGTGCCTGGAGTGTCAGGGATACGCAGTATTTT
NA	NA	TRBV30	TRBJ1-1	CAWTGQRSTEAFF	TGTGCCTGGACGGGACAACGAAGCACTGAAGCTTTCTTT
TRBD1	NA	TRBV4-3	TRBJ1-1	CASSRPGTATEAFF	TGCGCCAGCAGCCGCCCCGGGACAGCCACTGAAGCTTTCTTT
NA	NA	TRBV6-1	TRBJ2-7	CASRLMGRVSEQYF	TGTGCCAGCAGACTAATGGGCAGGGTGTCCGAGCAGTACTTC
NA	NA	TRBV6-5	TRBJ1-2	CASSYSHFDGYTF	TGTGCCAGCAGTTACTCCCACTTTGATGGCTACACCTTC
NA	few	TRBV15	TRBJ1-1	CATSRGKTATEAFF	TGTGCCACCAGCAGGGGTAAGACTGCCACTGAAGCTTTCTTT
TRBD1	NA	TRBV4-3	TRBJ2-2	CASSHQGAVGELFF	TGCGCCAGCAGCCACCAGGGGGCGGTCGGGGAGCTGTTTTTT
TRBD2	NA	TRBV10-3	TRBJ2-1	CAISGLESMDEQFF	TGTGCCATCAGCGGACTAGAATCTATGGATGAGCAGTTCTTC
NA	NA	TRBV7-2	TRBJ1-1	CASSQRLGGTEAFF	TGTGCCAGCAGCCAAAGGTTGGGGGGCACTGAAGCTTTCTTT
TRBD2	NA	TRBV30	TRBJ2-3	CAWSFGTSGDTQYF	TGTGCCTGGAGTTTCGGGACTAGCGGGGATACGCAGTATTTT
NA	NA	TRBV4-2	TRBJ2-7	CASSQSAAEGPPGQYF	TGTGCCAGCAGCCAAAGCGCCGCGGAGGGCCCTCCGGGGCAGTACTTC
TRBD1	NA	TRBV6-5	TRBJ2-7	CASSSPYRGYEQYF	TGTGCCAGCAGTTCCCCATACAGGGGTTACGAGCAGTACTTC
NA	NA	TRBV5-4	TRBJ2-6	CASSSNSGANVLTF	TGTGCCAGCAGCTCAAACTCTGGGGCCAACGTCCTGACTTTC
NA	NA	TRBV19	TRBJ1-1	CASTSKFAGRTEAFF	TGTGCCAGTACCTCAAAGTTTGCAGGGAGGACTGAAGCTTTCTTT
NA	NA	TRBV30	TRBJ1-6	CAWSVRFRDSNSPLHF	TGTGCCTGGAGTGTAAGGTTCAGAGACTCCAATTCACCCCTCCACTTT
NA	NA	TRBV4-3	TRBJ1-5	CASSRGSGDGQPQHF	TGCGCCAGCAGCCGCGGATCAGGGGACGGTCAGCCCCAGCATTTT
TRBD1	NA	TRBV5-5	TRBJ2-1	CASSVRTGDNNEQFF	TGTGCCAGCAGCGTGCGGACAGGGGACAACAATGAGCAGTTCTTC
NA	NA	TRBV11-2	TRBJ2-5	CASSYGAGETQYF	TGTGCCAGCAGCTATGGGGCGGGGGAGACCCAGTACTTC
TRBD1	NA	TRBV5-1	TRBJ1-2	CASSPQGAIYGYTF	TGCGCCAGCAGCCCACAGGGGGCGATCTATGGCTACACCTTC
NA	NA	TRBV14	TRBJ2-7	CASSQVMGHAQAYEQYF	TGTGCCAGCAGCCAAGTGATGGGACACGCGCAAGCTTACGAGCAGTACTTC
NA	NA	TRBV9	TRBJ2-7	CASSLGATRSAGEQYF	TGTGCCAGCAGCTTAGGGGCGACTAGAAGTGCTGGCGAGCAGTACTTC
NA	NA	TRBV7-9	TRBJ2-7	CASSLAPGAGSYEQYF	TGTGCCAGCAGCTTAGCGCCAGGGGCCGGGTCCTACGAGCAGTACTTC
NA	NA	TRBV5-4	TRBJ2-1	CASSLGSSLAYNEQFF	TGTGCCAGCAGCTTGGGCAGTAGCTTAGCCTACAATGAGCAGTTCTTC
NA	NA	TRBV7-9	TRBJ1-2	CASSSRDTPYGYTF	TGTGCCAGCAGCTCCCGGGACACACCTTATGGCTACACCTTC
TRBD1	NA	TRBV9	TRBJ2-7	CASSVDIRDSVYEQYF	TGTGCCAGCAGCGTGGATATCCGGGACAGCGTCTACGAGCAGTACTTC
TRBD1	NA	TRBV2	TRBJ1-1	CASSEGTGVMNTEAFF	TGTGCCAGCAGTGAGGGGACAGGGGTCATGAACACTGAAGCTTTCTTT
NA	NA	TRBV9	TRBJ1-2	CASSVMTGPEGYTF	TGTGCCAGCAGCGTCATGACAGGACCAGAGGGCTACACCTTC
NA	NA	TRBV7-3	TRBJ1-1	CASSFNSNTEAFF	TGTGCCAGCAGCTTTAACAGTAACACTGAAGCTTTCTTT
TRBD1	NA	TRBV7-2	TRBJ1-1	CASSFWTGDTEAFF	TGTGCCAGCAGCTTTTGGACAGGGGACACTGAAGCTTTCTTT
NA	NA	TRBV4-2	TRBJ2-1	CASSQAPSGGPYNEQFF	TGTGCCAGCAGCCAAGCCCCATCCGGGGGTCCCTACAATGAGCAGTTCTTC